This T cell receptor beta chain was sequenced during a study of OX40 agonist ivuxolimab in advanced cancers. CDR1 is SGHTA and CDR2 is FQGNSA in the germline V gene. The V gene end was trimmed by 5 bases and the J gene end by 5 bases; junction bases not matched to a gene: 7. The CDR3 has 14 amino acids. Repertoires were generated with immunoSEQ multiplex PCR, while TCRdb's copy carries only in-frame clones and drops some. The sample yields over 75,000 clones, around 88% seen once. The sequence came from an adult with an advanced solid tumor such as melanoma, head and neck, liver or kidney cancer. Specimen: CD4+ or CD8+ T cells sorted from blood, collected in a trial of the OX40 agonist ivuxolimab. The V gene is TRBV7-2, the J gene TRBJ1-1; 8 nucleotides match TRBD1. DNA for the CDR3: TGTGCCAGCAGCGCAAGGACAGGGCATACTGAAGCTTTCTTT. Protein: CASSARTGHTEAFF.